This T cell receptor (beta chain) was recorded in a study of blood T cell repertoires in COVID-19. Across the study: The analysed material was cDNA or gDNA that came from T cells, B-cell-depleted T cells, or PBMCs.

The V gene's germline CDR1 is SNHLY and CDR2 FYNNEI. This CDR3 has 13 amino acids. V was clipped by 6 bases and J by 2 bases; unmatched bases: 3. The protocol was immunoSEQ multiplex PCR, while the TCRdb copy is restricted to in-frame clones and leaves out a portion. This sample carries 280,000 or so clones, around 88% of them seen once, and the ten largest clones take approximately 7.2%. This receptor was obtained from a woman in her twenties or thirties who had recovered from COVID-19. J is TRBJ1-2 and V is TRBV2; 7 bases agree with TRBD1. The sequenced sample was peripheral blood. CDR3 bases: TGTGCCAGCAGCCCGGGACAGAACTATGGCTACACCTTC. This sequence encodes CASSPGQNYGYTF.